This record concerns one TCR beta chain sequence. The antigen remains undetermined. The junction does not match germline at one end; this may be a read error. This entry comes from a study of memory CD4+ T cells and cytomegalovirus serostatus. Measured with immunoSEQ multiplex PCR; TCRdb has only the in-frame clones, and not every one. The sample includes about 54,000 clones, around 79% of them seen just once. The CDR3 runs 11 residues. Germline V gene lookup returns CDR1 MDHEN and CDR2 SYDVKM. The sort gate was single viable CD3+CD4+CD8-CD45RO+ cells for memory CD4+ T cells. Study observations and caveats: Each of approximately 73 CMV-associated TCRbeta sequences occurred in one to five individuals.

The chain has TRBV28 and TRBJ1-4, with a weak D call TRBD1 (5 bases). Sequenced sample: memory CD4+ T cells from blood. The sequence came from an adult in good health and CMV-seropositive. The CDR3 DNA reads as TGTGCCTGCAGGGCTGGTGAAAAACTGTTTTTT. This codes for CACRAGEKLFF. Full variable domain (outside the CDR3, taken from reference TRBV28 and TRBJ1-4): DVKVTQSSRYLVKRTGEKVFLECVQDMDHENMFWYRQDPGLGLRLIYFSYDVKMKEKGDIPEGYSVSREKKERFSLILESASTNQTSMYLCACRAGEKLFFGSGTQLSVL.